This passage covers 21 T cell receptor beta chains from one sample sequenced in a study of blood T cell repertoires in COVID-19. Assay: immunoSEQ multiplex PCR; the TCRdb copy retains only in-frame clones and omits some. Of roughly 170,000 clones listed, more than 65% were seen once; the top ten hold 15% to 20%. Sequenced sample: PBMCs or T cells enriched from blood (not recorded which). These receptors were taken from a man aged 60 to 75 who had recovered from COVID-19.

DNA for the CDR3: TGCAGCGGTGGACAGGGGGGAAATGAAAAACTGTTTTTT. Translated, it gives CSGGQGGNEKLFF. V and J are TRBV29-1 and TRBJ1-4, with 10 bases fitting TRBD1. The junction had 4 bases not matched to a gene; V was cut back by 7 bases and J by 5 bases. The CDR3 consists of 13 residues. Germline CDR1 and CDR2: SQVTM and ANQGSEA.

The chain links TRBV5-1 to TRBJ2-5; no definite D call. V lost 0 bases to trimming and J lost 1 base, with 4 bases between them. CDR1 SGHRS and CDR2 YFSETQ come from the germline V gene. The CDR3 runs 13 residues. The CDR3: CASSLASQETQYF. CDR3 nucleotide sequence: TGCGCCAGCAGCTTGGCCAGCCAAGAGACCCAGTACTTC.

This chain connects TRBV18 to TRBJ2-2; 10 bases map to TRBD2. After removal of 2 bases from V and 0 bases from J, the junction contained 6 bases not matched to a gene. CDR1 and CDR2 (germline): KGHSH, LQKENI. This CDR3 region has 18 residues. The chain's CDR3 is CASSPFTSGAANTGELFF. CDR3 coding DNA: TGTGCCAGCTCACCATTCACTAGCGGGGCCGCGAACACCGGGGAGCTGTTTTTT.

The J gene is TRBJ1-2, the V gene TRBV9; TRBD1 matches 7 bases. Trimming removed 4 bases from V and 2 bases from J; junction bases left unmatched: 5. Germline lookup yields CDR1 SGDLS and CDR2 YYNGEE. This CDR3 contains 14 residues. The CDR3 here is CASSTQQGNYGYTF. The CDR3 coding sequence is TGTGCCAGCAGCACACAACAGGGGAACTATGGCTACACCTTC.

This chain joins TRBV7-2 and TRBJ2-3; TRBD2 matches 8 bases. V shed 2 bases and J 1 base; nucleotides not matched to a gene: 2. Germline lookup yields CDR1 SGHTA and CDR2 FQGNSA. The CDR3 spans 15 residues. The CDR3 loop reads CASSLTGGGTDTQYF. The CDR3 DNA follows: TGTGCCAGCAGCTTAACGGGGGGGGGCACAGATACGCAGTATTTT.

This clone was found once. V usage is TRBV15 and J usage is TRBJ2-1, with 7 bases aligning to TRBD2. This CDR3 region has 16 residues. V trimming: 1 base; J trimming: 5 bases; junction bases outside the gene matches: 8. Germline V gene lookup returns CDR1 LNHNV and CDR2 YYDKDF (reference sequence). The CDR3 is CATSRGWGTTHNEQFF. The CDR3 nucleotides read TGTGCCACCAGCAGAGGGTGGGGGACTACCCACAATGAGCAGTTCTTC.

The chain employs TRBV11-3 and TRBJ2-2, with 7 bases identical to TRBD2. V was pared by 5 bases and J by 0 bases, with 6 bases of the junction left unmatched. The CDR3 runs to 16 residues. Per the germline V gene, CDR1 is SGHNT and CDR2 is YENEEA. DNA of the CDR3: TGTGCCAGCAGCGTCCCGGGGGGACCGAACACCGGGGAGCTGTTTTTT. Amino acid sequence: CASSVPGGPNTGELFF.

This chain uses TRBV3-1 (or the pseudogene TRBV3-2) with TRBJ2-5, with TRBD2 matching over 7 bases. The CDR3 runs 17 residues. Germline values: CDR1 LGHDT, CDR2 YNNKEL (reference sequence). V dropped 3 bases and J dropped 2; count of bases not matched to a gene: 12. CDR3: CASSQVLMGGEQETQYF. The CDR3 nucleotides are TGTGCCAGCAGCCAGGTCTTGATGGGGGGGGAACAAGAGACCCAGTACTTC.

The V call is TRBV19, the J call TRBJ1-1; D gene uncertain. Germline values: CDR1 LNHDA, CDR2 SQIVND (reference sequence). V shed 7 bases and J shed 5 bases, with 11 bases lying between them. This CDR3 has 12 residues. DNA of the CDR3: TGTGCCAGTACCTCAGGTGGAACTGAAGCTTTCTTT. Translated: CASTSGGTEAFF.

The chain links TRBV12-3 or TRBV12-4 to TRBJ1-1; D uncertain. CDR3 length equals 13 residues. V dropped 5 bases and J dropped 1 base, with 8 bases sitting between them. CDR3 coding DNA: TGTGCCAGCAGTCCCCGGAGGAACACTGAAGCTTTCTTT. Translation: CASSPRRNTEAFF.

The chain combines TRBV3-1 (or the pseudogene TRBV3-2) with TRBJ1-6; 10 positions match TRBD1. CDR1 is LGHDT, CDR2 YNNKEL, per germline (reference sequence). V gave up 2 bases and J gave up 14 bases; unmatched junction bases: 9. The CDR3 has 15 residues. The CDR3 DNA reads as TGTGCCAGCAGCCAAAGCGGGACAGGGGTACTTTCCCTCCACTTT. The encoded protein is CASSQSGTGVLSLHF.

This chain connects TRBV27 to TRBJ2-7; 9 positions agree with TRBD1. The trim removed 4 bases at V and 3 bases at J, leaving 4 bases unmatched. CDR3 length: 14 residues. Germline V gene data show CDR1 as MNHEY and CDR2 as SMNVEV (reference sequence). This CDR3 is CASSSHRGLYEQYF. CDR3 coding DNA: TGTGCCAGCAGTTCTCACAGGGGGCTCTACGAGCAGTACTTC.

The rearrangement uses TRBV5-4 and TRBJ2-7; possibly TRBD1 for D (5 bases). Germline CDR1 and CDR2: SGHNT and YYREEE (reference sequence). The CDR3 loop spans 15 amino acids. Trimming took off 3 bases at V and 5 bases at J, with 18 bases between the two ends. CDR3 coding DNA: TGTGCCAGCAGCTACCCAAGCAGGGCACTGGACGAGCAGTACTTC. The encoded protein is CASSYPSRALDEQYF.

The gene calls are TRBV28 and TRBJ2-5; D may be TRBD1 (6 bases). This CDR3 is 16 amino acids long. Trimming took 2 bases from V and 3 from J, leaving 16 bases between them. CDR1 is MDHEN, CDR2 SYDVKM, per germline. The CDR3 bases are TGTGCCAGCAGTTTAAGCAGGGGAGATCGTAAAGAGACCCAGTACTTC. Amino acids: CASSLSRGDRKETQYF.

This clone has a handful of counts. V gene TRBV19 combines with J gene TRBJ1-1; 7 positions match TRBD1. From germline, CDR1 is LNHDA and CDR2 SQIVND (reference sequence). This CDR3 has 15 amino acids. Trimming cost V 4 bases and J 0 bases; bases outside gene matches: 5. The CDR3 DNA is TGTGCCAGTAGTACCCCGGACAGGATGAACACTGAAGCTTTCTTT. It yields the protein CASSTPDRMNTEAFF.

The chain links TRBV28 to TRBJ2-7, with D unresolved. V lost 6 bases to trimming and J lost 3 bases, with 6 bases between them. The CDR3 runs 11 residues. Germline-derived CDR1 and CDR2 are MDHEN and SYDVKM. The chain's CDR3 is CASRHIYEQYF. CDR3 DNA: TGTGCCAGCAGACACATCTACGAGCAGTACTTC. The full variable domain, completed using reference TRBV28 and TRBJ2-7, is DVKVTQSSRYLVKRTGEKVFLECVQDMDHENMFWYRQDPGLGLRLIYFSYDVKMKEKGDIPEGYSVSREKKERFSLILESASTNQTSMYLCASRHIYEQYFGPGTRLTVT.

The J gene is TRBJ1-4, the V gene TRBV19; 12 bases are shared with TRBD1. CDR1 is LNHDA and CDR2 is SQIVND in the germline V gene (reference sequence). V trimming: 5 bases; J trimming: 3 bases; junction bases outside the gene matches: 7. CDR3 length equals 17 residues. The CDR3 DNA sequence: TGTGCCAGTAGTCCGGGACAGGGGGCGCCGGCTAATGAAAAACTGTTTTTT. Protein: CASSPGQGAPANEKLFF.

The chain uses TRBV28 and TRBJ2-7, with 12 bases identical to TRBD1. Germline V CDR1 and CDR2: MDHEN, SYDVKM. The ends lost 2 bases at V and 4 bases at J; junction bases unmatched: 6. The CDR3 covers 16 residues. The DNA of the CDR3 is TGTGCCAGCAGTTTAGACTCGGGACAGGGGGCTTACGAGCAGTACTTC. The encoded protein is CASSLDSGQGAYEQYF.

This chain joins TRBV18 and TRBJ2-7, with D unresolved. The V end was cut by 1 base, the J end by 4 bases, with 11 bases between. Germline V gene sequence: CDR1 KGHSH, CDR2 LQKENI. CDR3 length: 14 residues. CDR3 DNA: TGTGCCAGCTCACCACTGAGAACGGAGTACGAGCAGTACTTC. It yields the protein CASSPLRTEYEQYF.

V gene TRBV6-6 combines with J gene TRBJ1-2, with 7 bases matching TRBD1. CDR3 length: 15 residues. Germline values: CDR1 MNHNY, CDR2 SVGAGI (reference sequence). The V gene end was trimmed by 6 bases and the J gene end by 3 bases; junction bases not matched to a gene: 10. CDR3 DNA sequence: TGTGCCAGCAGGCACGGACAGGACTATGACTATGGCTACACCTTC. Translating it yields CASRHGQDYDYGYTF.

The gene calls are TRBV28 and TRBJ2-2, with 9 bases lining up with TRBD1. Looked up from germline, CDR1 is MDHEN and CDR2 is SYDVKM. The CDR3 is 16 amino acids. The V segment lost 7 bases and the J segment 4 bases; nucleotides outside the gene matches: 10. CDR3 in amino acids: CASKKTGQGRTGELFF. CDR3 nucleotide sequence: TGTGCCAGCAAGAAAACGGGACAGGGACGCACCGGGGAGCTGTTTTTT.